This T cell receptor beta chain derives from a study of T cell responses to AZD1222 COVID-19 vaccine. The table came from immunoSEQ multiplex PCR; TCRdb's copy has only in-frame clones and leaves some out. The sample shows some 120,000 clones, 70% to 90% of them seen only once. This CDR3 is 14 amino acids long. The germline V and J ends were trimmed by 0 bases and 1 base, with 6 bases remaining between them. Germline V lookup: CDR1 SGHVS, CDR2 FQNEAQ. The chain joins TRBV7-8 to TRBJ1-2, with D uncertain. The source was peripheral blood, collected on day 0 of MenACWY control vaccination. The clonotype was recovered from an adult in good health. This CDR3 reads CASSLATNNYGYTF. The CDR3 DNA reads TGTGCCAGCAGCTTAGCAACAAATAACTATGGCTACACCTTC.